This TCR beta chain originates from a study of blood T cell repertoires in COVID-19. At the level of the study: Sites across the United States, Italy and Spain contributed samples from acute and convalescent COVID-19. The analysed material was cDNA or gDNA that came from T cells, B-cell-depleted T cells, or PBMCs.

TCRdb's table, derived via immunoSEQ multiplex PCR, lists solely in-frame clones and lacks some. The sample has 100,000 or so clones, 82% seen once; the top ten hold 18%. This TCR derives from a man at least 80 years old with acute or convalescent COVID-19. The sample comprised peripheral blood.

CDR3 amino acids: CASSQGVGAQSEQYF. The CDR3 coding sequence is TGCGCCAGCAGCCAAGGAGTCGGTGCACAGAGCGAGCAGTACTTC. V usage is TRBV4-1 and J usage is TRBJ2-7; D is unresolved. Trimming shortened V by 1 base and J by 6 bases, and 16 bases separated the two germline ends. Germline lookup yields CDR1 MGHRA and CDR2 YSYEKL. CDR3 size: 15 residues.